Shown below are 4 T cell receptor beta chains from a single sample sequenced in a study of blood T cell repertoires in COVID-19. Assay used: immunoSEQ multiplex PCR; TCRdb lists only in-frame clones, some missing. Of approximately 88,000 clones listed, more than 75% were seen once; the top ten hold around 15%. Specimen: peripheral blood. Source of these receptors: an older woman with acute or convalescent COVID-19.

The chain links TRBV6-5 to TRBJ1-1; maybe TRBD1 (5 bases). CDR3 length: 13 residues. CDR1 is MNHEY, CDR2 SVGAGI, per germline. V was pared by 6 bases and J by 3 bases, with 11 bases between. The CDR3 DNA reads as TGTGCCAGCAGATTACAGGTTCACACTGAAGCTTTCTTT. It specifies CASRLQVHTEAFF.

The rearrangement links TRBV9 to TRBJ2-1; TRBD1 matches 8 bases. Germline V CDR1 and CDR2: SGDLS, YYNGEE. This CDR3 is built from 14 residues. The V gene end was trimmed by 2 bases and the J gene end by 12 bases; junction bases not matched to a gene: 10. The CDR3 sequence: CASSVAQGATWQFF. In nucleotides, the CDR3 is TGTGCCAGCAGCGTCGCTCAGGGGGCCACCTGGCAGTTCTTC.

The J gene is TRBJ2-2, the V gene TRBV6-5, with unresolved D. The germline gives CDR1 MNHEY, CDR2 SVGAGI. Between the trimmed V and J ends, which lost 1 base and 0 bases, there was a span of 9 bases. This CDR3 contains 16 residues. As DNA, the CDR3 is TGTGCCAGCAGTTACTTGATACTCGCGAACACCGGGGAGCTGTTTTTT. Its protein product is CASSYLILANTGELFF.

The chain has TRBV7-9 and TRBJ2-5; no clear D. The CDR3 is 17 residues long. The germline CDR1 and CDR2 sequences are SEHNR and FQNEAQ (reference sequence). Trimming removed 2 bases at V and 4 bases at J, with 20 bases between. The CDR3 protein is CASSLRFGRLMRETQYF. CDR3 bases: TGTGCCAGCAGCTTAAGGTTCGGCAGGTTGATGAGAGAGACCCAGTACTTC.